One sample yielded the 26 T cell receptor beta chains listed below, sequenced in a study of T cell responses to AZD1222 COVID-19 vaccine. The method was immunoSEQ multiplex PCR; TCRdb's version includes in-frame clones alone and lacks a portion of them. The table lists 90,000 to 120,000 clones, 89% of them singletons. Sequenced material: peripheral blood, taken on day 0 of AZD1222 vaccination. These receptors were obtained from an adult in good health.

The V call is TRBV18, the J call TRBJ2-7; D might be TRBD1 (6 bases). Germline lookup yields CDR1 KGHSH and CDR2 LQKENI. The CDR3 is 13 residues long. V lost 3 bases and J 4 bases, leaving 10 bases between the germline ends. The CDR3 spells CASSPDSVYEQYF. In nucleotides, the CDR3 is TGTGCCAGCTCACCGGACAGCGTTTACGAGCAGTACTTC.

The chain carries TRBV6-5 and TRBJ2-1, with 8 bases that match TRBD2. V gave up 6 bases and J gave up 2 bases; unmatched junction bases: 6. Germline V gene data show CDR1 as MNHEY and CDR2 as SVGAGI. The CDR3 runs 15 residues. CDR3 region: CASRPSGRTYNEQFF. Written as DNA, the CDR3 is TGTGCCAGCAGGCCCAGCGGGAGAACCTACAATGAGCAGTTCTTC.

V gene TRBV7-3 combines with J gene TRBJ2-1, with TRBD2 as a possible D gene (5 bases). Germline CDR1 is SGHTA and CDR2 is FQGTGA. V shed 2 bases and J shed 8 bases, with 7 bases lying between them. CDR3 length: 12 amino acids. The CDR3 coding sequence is TGTGCCAGCAGCTTAGTGGGAGATGAGCAGTTCTTC. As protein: CASSLVGDEQFF.

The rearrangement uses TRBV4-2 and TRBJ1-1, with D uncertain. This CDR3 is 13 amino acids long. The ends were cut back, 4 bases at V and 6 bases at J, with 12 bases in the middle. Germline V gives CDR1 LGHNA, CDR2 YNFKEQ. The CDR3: CASSPSLGPEAFF. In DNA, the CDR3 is TGTGCCAGCAGCCCCTCTTTGGGCCCTGAAGCTTTCTTT.

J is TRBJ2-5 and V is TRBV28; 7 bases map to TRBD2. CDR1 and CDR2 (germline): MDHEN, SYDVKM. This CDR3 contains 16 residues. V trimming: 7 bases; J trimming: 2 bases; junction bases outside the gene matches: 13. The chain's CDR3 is CASTKDRGGVQETQYF. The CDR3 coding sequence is TGTGCCAGCACTAAGGACCGGGGAGGGGTACAAGAGACCCAGTACTTC.

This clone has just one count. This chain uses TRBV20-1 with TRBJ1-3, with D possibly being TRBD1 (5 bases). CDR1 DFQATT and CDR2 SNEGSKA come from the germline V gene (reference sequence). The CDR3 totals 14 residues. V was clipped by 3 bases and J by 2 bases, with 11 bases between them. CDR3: CSASGQTAGNTIYF. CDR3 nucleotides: TGCAGTGCTAGTGGTCAGACAGCTGGAAACACCATATATTTT.

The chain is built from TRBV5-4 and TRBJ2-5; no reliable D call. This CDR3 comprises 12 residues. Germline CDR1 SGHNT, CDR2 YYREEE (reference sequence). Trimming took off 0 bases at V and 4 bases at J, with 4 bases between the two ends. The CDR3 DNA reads TGTGCCAGCAGCTTGGCGGGAGAGACCCAGTACTTC. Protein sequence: CASSLAGETQYF.

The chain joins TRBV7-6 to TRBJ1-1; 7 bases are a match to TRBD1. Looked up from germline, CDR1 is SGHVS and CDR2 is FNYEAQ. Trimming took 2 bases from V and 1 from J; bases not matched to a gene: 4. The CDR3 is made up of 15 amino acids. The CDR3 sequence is CASSLYDRENTEAFF. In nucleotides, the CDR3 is TGTGCCAGCAGCTTATATGACAGGGAGAACACTGAAGCTTTCTTT.

This chain's CDR3 is CASSFRNENYGYTF. In DNA, the CDR3 is TGTGCCAGCAGTTTCCGCAACGAGAACTATGGCTACACCTTC. J is TRBJ1-2 and V is TRBV28; D unresolved. The germline V gene encodes CDR1 MDHEN and CDR2 SYDVKM. V was shortened by 3 bases and J by 2 bases, with 10 bases between the two germline ends. CDR3 length: 14 amino acids.

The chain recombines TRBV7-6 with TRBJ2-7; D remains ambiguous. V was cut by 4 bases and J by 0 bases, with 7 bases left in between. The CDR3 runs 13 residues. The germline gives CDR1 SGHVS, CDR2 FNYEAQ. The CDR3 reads CASSSRSSYEQYF. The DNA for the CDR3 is TGTGCCAGCAGCTCCCGAAGCTCCTACGAGCAGTACTTC.

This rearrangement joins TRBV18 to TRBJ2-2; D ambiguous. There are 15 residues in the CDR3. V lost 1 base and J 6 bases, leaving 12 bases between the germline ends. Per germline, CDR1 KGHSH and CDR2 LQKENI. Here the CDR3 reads CASSPQDNNAGELFF. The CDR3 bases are TGTGCCAGCTCACCACAGGATAACAACGCCGGGGAGCTGTTTTTT.

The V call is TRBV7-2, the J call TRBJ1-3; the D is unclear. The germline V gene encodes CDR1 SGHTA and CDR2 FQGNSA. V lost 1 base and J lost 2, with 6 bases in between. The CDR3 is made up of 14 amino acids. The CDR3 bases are TGTGCCAGCAGCTTAGACAGAGCTGGAAACACCATATATTTT. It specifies CASSLDRAGNTIYF.

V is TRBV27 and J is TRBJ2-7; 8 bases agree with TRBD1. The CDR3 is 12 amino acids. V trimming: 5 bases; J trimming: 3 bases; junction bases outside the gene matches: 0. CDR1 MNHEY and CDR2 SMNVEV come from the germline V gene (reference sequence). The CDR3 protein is CASSTGGYEQYF. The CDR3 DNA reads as TGTGCCAGCAGTACAGGGGGCTACGAGCAGTACTTC.

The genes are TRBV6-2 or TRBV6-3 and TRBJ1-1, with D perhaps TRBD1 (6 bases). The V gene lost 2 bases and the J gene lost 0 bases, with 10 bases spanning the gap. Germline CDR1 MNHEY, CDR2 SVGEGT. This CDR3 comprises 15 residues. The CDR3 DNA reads TGTGCCAGCAGTTACGGGGGGGCCTTGAACACTGAAGCTTTCTTT. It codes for CASSYGGALNTEAFF.

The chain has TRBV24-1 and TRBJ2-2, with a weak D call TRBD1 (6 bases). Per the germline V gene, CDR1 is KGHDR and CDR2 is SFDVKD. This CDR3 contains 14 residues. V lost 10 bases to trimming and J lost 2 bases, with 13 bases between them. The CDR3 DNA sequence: TGTGCCACAAGTAAGGGACAAAACACCGGGGAGCTGTTTTTT. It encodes CATSKGQNTGELFF.

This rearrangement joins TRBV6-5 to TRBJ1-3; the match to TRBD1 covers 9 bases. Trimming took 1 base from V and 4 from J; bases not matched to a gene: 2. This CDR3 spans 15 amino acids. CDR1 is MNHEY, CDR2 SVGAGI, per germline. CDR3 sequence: CASSYLGTGGNTIYF. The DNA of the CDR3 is TGTGCCAGCAGTTACTTAGGGACAGGGGGAAACACCATATATTTT.

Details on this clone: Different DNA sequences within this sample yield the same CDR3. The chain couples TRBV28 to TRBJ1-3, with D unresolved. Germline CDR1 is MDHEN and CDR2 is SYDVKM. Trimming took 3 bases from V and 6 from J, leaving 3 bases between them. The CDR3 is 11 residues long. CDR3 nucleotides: TGTGCCAGCAGTTTGGAAAACACCATATATTTT. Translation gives CASSLENTIYF.

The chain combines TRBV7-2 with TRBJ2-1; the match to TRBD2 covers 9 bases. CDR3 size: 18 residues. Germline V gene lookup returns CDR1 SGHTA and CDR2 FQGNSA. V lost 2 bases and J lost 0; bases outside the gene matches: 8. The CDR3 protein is CASSLQPSGMSSYNEQFF. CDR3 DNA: TGTGCCAGCAGCTTACAGCCTAGCGGGATGAGCTCCTACAATGAGCAGTTCTTC.

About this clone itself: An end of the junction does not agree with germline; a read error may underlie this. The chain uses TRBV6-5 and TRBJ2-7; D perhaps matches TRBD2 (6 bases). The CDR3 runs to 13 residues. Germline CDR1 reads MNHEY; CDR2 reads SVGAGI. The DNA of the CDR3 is TGTGCCAGCCGCCGGGACTCCTTAGCCTTATTTAGCTTC. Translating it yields CASRRDSLALFSF.

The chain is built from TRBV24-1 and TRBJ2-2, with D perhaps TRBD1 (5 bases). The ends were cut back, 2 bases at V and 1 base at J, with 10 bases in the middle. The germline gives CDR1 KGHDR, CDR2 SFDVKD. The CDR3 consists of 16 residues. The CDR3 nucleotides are TGTGCCACCAGTGATTCCGGAACAGGGAACACCGGGGAGCTGTTTTTT. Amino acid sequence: CATSDSGTGNTGELFF.

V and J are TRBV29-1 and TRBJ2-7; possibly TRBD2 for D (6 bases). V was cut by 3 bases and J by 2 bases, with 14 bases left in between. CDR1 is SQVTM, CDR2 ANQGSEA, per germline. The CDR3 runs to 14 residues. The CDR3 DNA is TGCAGCGTTGATGTAGCGGAGGGAGCCTACGAGCAGTACTTC. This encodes CSVDVAEGAYEQYF.

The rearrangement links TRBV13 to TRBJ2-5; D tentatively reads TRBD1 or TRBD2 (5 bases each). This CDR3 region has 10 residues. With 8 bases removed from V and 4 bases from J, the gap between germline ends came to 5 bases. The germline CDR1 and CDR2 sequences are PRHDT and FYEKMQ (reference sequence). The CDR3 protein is CASGGETQYF. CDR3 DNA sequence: TGTGCCAGCGGGGGAGAGACCCAGTACTTC.

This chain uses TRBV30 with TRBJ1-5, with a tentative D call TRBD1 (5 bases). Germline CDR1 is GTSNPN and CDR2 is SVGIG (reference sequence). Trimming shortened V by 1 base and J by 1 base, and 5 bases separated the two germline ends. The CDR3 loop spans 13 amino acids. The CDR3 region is CAWSGQSNQPQHF. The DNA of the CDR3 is TGTGCCTGGAGTGGACAGAGCAATCAGCCCCAGCATTTT.

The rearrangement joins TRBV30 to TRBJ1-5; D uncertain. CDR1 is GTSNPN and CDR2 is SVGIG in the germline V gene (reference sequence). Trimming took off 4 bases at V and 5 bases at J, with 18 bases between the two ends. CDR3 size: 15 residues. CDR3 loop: CAWKPGSLVDQPQHF. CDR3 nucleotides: TGTGCCTGGAAACCCGGATCGTTGGTGGATCAGCCCCAGCATTTT.

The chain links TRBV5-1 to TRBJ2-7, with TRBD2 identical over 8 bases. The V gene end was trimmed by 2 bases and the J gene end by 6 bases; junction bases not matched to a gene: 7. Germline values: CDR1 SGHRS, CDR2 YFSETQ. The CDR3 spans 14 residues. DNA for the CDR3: TGCGCCAGCAGCTTAGAAGCGGGAGCTCGCGAGCAGTACTTC. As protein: CASSLEAGAREQYF.

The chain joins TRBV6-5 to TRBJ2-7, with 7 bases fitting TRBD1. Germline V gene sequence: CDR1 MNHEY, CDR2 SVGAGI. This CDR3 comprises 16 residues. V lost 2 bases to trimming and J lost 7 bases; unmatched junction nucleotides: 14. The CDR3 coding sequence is TGTGCCAGCAGTTACAGTTCGACAGGGCCCAGGGGTGAGCAGTACTTC. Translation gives CASSYSSTGPRGEQYF.